This TCR beta chain was identified during a study of human T cells and chemical hapten exposure. The CDR3 contains 17 residues. Germline loops: CDR1 MNHEY, CDR2 SVGAGI. Trimming pared 2 bases from V and 6 bases from J, leaving 17 bases between. Each CDR3 protein is one row after TCRdb ran MiXCR on the RACE reads. The table includes tens of thousands of distinct CDR3 sequences, around 30% detected once. Time point here: patch test 1, 2 weeks after DPC sensitization. Treatment: therapeutic diphenylcyclopropenone sensitization with weekly scalp DPC. The genes are TRBV6-5 and TRBJ1-6; D is possibly TRBD1 (5 bases). Here the sequenced sample was whole blood, taken in connection with sensitization to the hapten diphenylcyclopropenone (DPC). The receptor comes from a man aged 35 to 55 with alopecia areata. Some clones in this sample may be carry-over from other donors' samples. DNA for the CDR3: TGTGCCAGCAGTTACCTCCAAGGGAGGGGAGGTAATTCACCCCTCCACTTT. Translated, it gives CASSYLQGRGGNSPLHF.